This section outlines one T cell receptor beta chain sequence together with its context. What it binds is not known. This same CDR3 is encoded by further DNA sequences in the sample. This record comes from a study of shared clonotypes between healthy human individuals. General observations from the study: Among the subsets, naive ones generally showed larger estimated richness than memory ones. Sampling covered nothing but blood. Tissue TCR repertoires likely differ from those found in blood.

CD4+ cell separation produced CD45RA+ naive and CD45RA-negative memory subsets. The material for each subset, its genomic DNA, was split evenly across several immunoSEQ plates. TCRdb's copy holds only in-frame clones and misses some; the assay was immunoSEQ multiplex PCR. The table includes some 2,100,000 clones, 90% to 97% detected once. CDR1 and CDR2 (germline): SGDLS, YYNGEE. V lost 1 base, J lost 0 bases, and 1 base stayed unmatched. This CDR3 has 15 residues. The sample comprised naive CD4+ T cells sorted from blood. Subset here: CD45RA+ positively selected. The receptor was derived from a young man in good health. J is TRBJ2-1 and V is TRBV9; 7 nucleotides line up with TRBD2. As DNA, the CDR3 is TGTGCCAGCAGCGTAAGCGGGGACTCCTACAATGAGCAGTTCTTC. This gives the protein CASSVSGDSYNEQFF.